The entry that follows covers one T cell receptor (beta chain) sequence. Its antigen is not yet known. No base quality values were provided; no much bigger clone lies one nucleotide off. Based on the germline V gene, the CDR1 and CDR2 sequences are SGHVS and FNYEAQ. There are 18 amino acids in the CDR3, from cysteine to phenylalanine inclusive. Only the CDR3 DNA stays, 54 bases, in frame from base 1. The germline V end is reduced by 6 bases and the J end by 0 bases; junction bases left unmatched: 9. Whole blood was collected in K2EDTA tubes by collaborating institutions according to the institutions' own protocols. For TCRbeta analysis, collaborators shipped samples in one of three forms: frozen whole blood, isolated PBMCs, or DNA extracted from either of those sample types. This entry comes from a study of blood T cell repertoires in COVID-19 (dated by TCRdb to between 2020 and 2021). About the full investigation: Collaborator samples came from the United States, Italy and Spain and covered acute and convalescent phases of COVID-19. Samples were obtained from the ongoing ImmuneRACE study (first 160 participants) and from 1,000 to 1,500 subjects provided by 6 global collaborators. Deeply sampled blood TCRbeta repertoires from subjects exposed to, actively infected with, or recovered from COVID-19 were included in the dataset. The material from the prospective study consisted of cDNA or gDNA derived from T cells, B-cell-depleted T cells, or PBMCs. A freely available public database, intended as a resource for researchers studying the immune response to SARS-CoV-2, is where the repertoires were released. The sample metadata nearly always contained a de-identified subject ID, COVID-19 status, age in years and sex. Where HLA class I and class II types were available, the types were taken from metadata supplied by the sample provider, not from assay-based typing.

TCRbeta CDR3 regions were amplified from genomic DNA by means of the immunoSEQ Assay, a bias-controlled multiplex PCR. The authors processed their data as follows. The number of nucleated cells in each sample was estimated from the amplification of reference gene primers within the assay. To quantify the absolute abundance of each unique TCRbeta CDR3 rearrangement, sequence reads were collapsed and filtered. Productive Simpson clonality was computed per sample as the square root of Simpson's diversity index over productive rearrangements. TCRdb took this table from immuneACCESS and kept in-frame rearrangements with V and J called. Such tables lack part of the clones; where checked against another copy, unresolved V genes explain under half of the gap, and the rest is unexplained. The V and J calls and clone size are taken from that table; D and trimming were inferred from the DNA. Present in this sample are more than 75,000 clones, 88% of which were seen just once. The ten largest clones take up approximately 4.4% of the sample.

Summary of the overall study and its limitations: The quantity of clinical and demographic metadata differed by source and by participant and was supplied without curation.

Sequencing input: peripheral blood. This clonotype was obtained from an elderly woman with acute or convalescent COVID-19. The V gene is TRBV7-6 and the J gene is TRBJ2-2; 11 nucleotides in the junction match TRBD1. At the DNA level, the sequence is TGTGCCAGCAGTCTAGTACGGACAGGGGGCGCGAACACCGGGGAGCTGTTTTTT. It translates as CASSLVRTGGANTGELFF.